A selection of T cell receptor beta chains follows, all from one sample in a study of T cell responses to AZD1222 COVID-19 vaccine. This table comes from immunoSEQ multiplex PCR, and its TCRdb copy is limited to in-frame clones, with some not included. The sample records fewer than 110,000 clones, roughly 84% being singletons. Sequencing used peripheral blood, obtained on day 0 of AZD1222 vaccination. The receptors derive from an adult in good health. Each CDR3 is given with its conserved first and last residue. The D gene is left open where the match is weak. A row's size may be missing; if present it is once, few, many or a size class.

size: .
length: 17
V: TRBV7-6
J: TRBJ2-1
D: TRBD2
CDR3: CASTGWDGSGRGNEQFF
DNA: TGTGCCAGCACGGGATGGGACGGGAGCGGGAGAGGCAATGAGCAGTTCTTC

size: .
length: 15
V: TRBV4-3
J: TRBJ1-6
D: .
CDR3: CASSQGIGLNSPLHF
DNA: TGCGCCAGCAGCCAAGGGATAGGGCTAAACTCACCCCTCCACTTT

size: .
length: 15
V: TRBV4-2
J: TRBJ1-5
D: .
CDR3: CASSQDEGRNQPQHF
DNA: TGTGCCAGCAGCCAAGACGAAGGACGGAATCAGCCCCAGCATTTT

size: once
length: 12
V: TRBV30
J: TRBJ2-1
D: .
CDR3: CAWSPKYDEQFF
DNA: TGTGCCTGGAGCCCCAAATATGATGAGCAGTTCTTC

size: .
length: 15
V: TRBV6-5
J: TRBJ1-6
D: .
CDR3: CASSYVSGSNSPLHF
DNA: TGTGCCAGCAGTTATGTATCGGGCAGTAATTCACCCCTCCACTTT

size: .
length: 15
V: TRBV29-1
J: TRBJ1-2
D: .
CDR3: CSVSARDGANYGYTF
DNA: TGCAGCGTTTCTGCCCGGGACGGCGCTAACTATGGCTACACCTTC

size: .
length: 17
V: TRBV2
J: TRBJ2-3
D: .
CDR3: CASSERRRMTSTDTQYF
DNA: TGTGCCAGCAGTGAAAGGCGACGGATGACTAGCACAGATACGCAGTATTTT

size: .
length: 16
V: TRBV4-2
J: TRBJ2-7
D: TRBD1
CDR3: CASSPQDRGSSYEQYF
DNA: TGTGCCAGCAGCCCCCAGGACAGGGGAAGCTCCTACGAGCAGTACTTC

size: once
length: 15
V: TRBV7-2
J: TRBJ1-5
D: .
CDR3: CASSPKVGGNQPQHF
DNA: TGTGCCAGCAGCCCAAAGGTTGGGGGGAATCAGCCCCAGCATTTT

size: .
length: 12
V: TRBV3-1/TRBV3-2
J: TRBJ1-1
D: .
CDR3: CASSQDWEQAFF
DNA: TGTGCCAGCAGCCAAGACTGGGAGCAAGCTTTCTTT

size: .
length: 13
V: TRBV5-5
J: TRBJ1-2
D: .
CDR3: CASSSGGLYGYTF
DNA: TGTGCCAGCAGCTCGGGGGGACTTTATGGCTACACCTTC

size: once
length: 13
V: TRBV12-3/TRBV12-4
J: TRBJ1-3
D: .
CDR3: CASSGGSGNTIYF
DNA: TGTGCCAGCAGCGGAGGGTCCGGAAACACCATATATTTT

size: few
length: 15
V: TRBV3-1/TRBV3-2
J: TRBJ2-7
D: .
CDR3: CASSPGQGGPYEQYF
DNA: TGTGCCAGCAGCCCCGGACAGGGAGGGCCCTACGAGCAGTACTTC

size: .
length: 17
V: TRBV18
J: TRBJ1-3
D: .
CDR3: CASSPLRMQAGENTIYF
DNA: TGTGCCAGCTCACCACTCCGGATGCAGGCTGGGGAAAACACCATATATTTT

size: .
length: 16
V: TRBV19
J: TRBJ2-2
D: .
CDR3: CASSIVRAPDTGELFF
DNA: TGTGCCAGTAGTATAGTACGGGCACCTGACACCGGGGAGCTGTTTTTT

size: .
length: 14
V: TRBV9
J: TRBJ1-1
D: .
CDR3: CASSVSPLREEAFF
DNA: TGTGCCAGCAGCGTATCTCCCCTTAGGGAAGAAGCTTTCTTT

size: few
length: 15
V: TRBV6-2/TRBV6-3
J: TRBJ2-2
D: .
CDR3: CASSYRGLLTGELFF
DNA: TGTGCCAGCAGTTACCGGGGACTTTTAACCGGGGAGCTGTTTTTT

size: .
length: 16
V: TRBV11-3
J: TRBJ1-1
D: TRBD1
CDR3: CASSQPGQGIHTEAFF
DNA: TGTGCCAGCAGCCAACCGGGACAGGGTATTCACACTGAAGCTTTCTTT

size: .
length: 14
V: TRBV9
J: TRBJ1-6
D: .
CDR3: CASSPGGYNSPLHF
DNA: TGTGCCAGCAGCCCCGGCGGTTATAATTCACCCCTCCACTTT

size: .
length: 15
V: TRBV19
J: TRBJ2-7
D: TRBD1
CDR3: CASSPGQVNSYEQYF
DNA: TGTGCCAGTTCCCCGGGACAGGTGAACTCCTACGAGCAGTACTTC

size: .
length: 14
V: TRBV27
J: TRBJ2-7
D: TRBD2
CDR3: CASSRTSGMYEQYF
DNA: TGTGCCAGCAGTCGGACTAGCGGGATGTACGAGCAGTACTTC

size: .
length: 15
V: TRBV28
J: TRBJ2-5
D: TRBD2
CDR3: CAAWGTSGRPETQYF
DNA: TGTGCCGCTTGGGGGACTAGCGGGAGGCCGGAGACCCAGTACTTC

size: few
length: 14
V: TRBV5-4
J: TRBJ1-3
D: .
CDR3: CASSLAGPGDTIYF
DNA: TGTGCCAGCAGCTTGGCCGGGCCGGGGGACACCATATATTTT

size: .
length: 18
V: TRBV28
J: TRBJ2-2
D: .
CDR3: CASSLFRALTIGTGELFF
DNA: TGTGCCAGCAGTTTATTTCGAGCTCTAACAATCGGCACCGGGGAGCTGTTTTTT

size: once
length: 14
V: TRBV6-5
J: TRBJ1-5
D: .
CDR3: CASSRTTGNQPQHF
DNA: TGTGCCAGTTCTCGGACTACAGGGAATCAGCCCCAGCATTTT

size: many
length: 15
V: TRBV28
J: TRBJ2-2
D: TRBD2
CDR3: CASSLAGANTGELFF
DNA: TGTGCCAGCAGTTTAGCGGGAGCGAACACCGGGGAGCTGTTTTTT

size: .
length: 14
V: TRBV28
J: TRBJ2-1
D: TRBD1
CDR3: CASSLGRGLGEQFF
DNA: TGTGCCAGCAGTTTAGGCAGGGGGCTTGGGGAGCAGTTCTTC

size: .
length: 16
V: TRBV4-3
J: TRBJ1-1
D: .
CDR3: CASSQDWGRWNTEAFF
DNA: TGCGCCAGCAGCCAAGATTGGGGGAGGTGGAACACTGAAGCTTTCTTT

size: .
length: 16
V: TRBV21-1
J: TRBJ2-7
D: .
CDR3: CASSKCDREGENEQYF
DNA: TGTGCCAGCAGCAAATGCGACAGGGAAGGTGAAAACGAGCAGTACTTC

size: .
length: 14
V: TRBV4-3
J: TRBJ2-1
D: .
CDR3: CASSLMTGNNEQFF
DNA: TGCGCCAGCAGCCTTATGACGGGTAACAATGAGCAGTTCTTC

size: .
length: 16
V: TRBV2
J: TRBJ2-7
D: .
CDR3: CASSPEGRRLSYEQYF
DNA: TGTGCCAGCAGCCCTGAGGGACGGAGGCTCTCCTACGAGCAGTACTTC

size: .
length: 14
V: TRBV20-1
J: TRBJ1-6
D: TRBD1
CDR3: CSASIQGAGSPLHF
DNA: TGCAGTGCTAGTATCCAGGGGGCAGGATCACCCCTCCACTTT

size: .
length: 15
V: TRBV9
J: TRBJ2-7
D: TRBD1
CDR3: CASSVGGQGVYEQYF
DNA: TGTGCCAGCAGCGTTGGGGGACAGGGAGTCTACGAGCAGTACTTC

size: .
length: 17
V: TRBV5-4
J: TRBJ1-2
D: .
CDR3: CASSLLPNGGGIYGYTF
DNA: TGTGCCAGCAGCTTGTTACCCAATGGGGGGGGGATCTATGGCTACACCTTC

size: .
length: 15
V: TRBV21-1
J: TRBJ1-5
D: .
CDR3: CASIGVGGSNQPQHF
DNA: TGTGCCAGCATTGGGGTGGGGGGATCAAATCAGCCCCAGCATTTT

size: .
length: 18
V: TRBV7-2
J: TRBJ2-7
D: .
CDR3: CASSLANIYLGVLHEQYF
DNA: TGTGCCAGCAGCTTAGCGAATATTTACCTCGGGGTGTTGCACGAGCAGTACTTC

size: few
length: 14
V: TRBV19
J: TRBJ1-1
D: TRBD1
CDR3: CASTIRGGNTEAFF
DNA: TGTGCCAGTACCATCAGGGGGGGGAACACTGAAGCTTTCTTT

size: .
length: 15
V: TRBV5-1
J: TRBJ1-1
D: TRBD1
CDR3: CASSSGTGGSIEAFF
DNA: TGCGCCAGCAGCTCAGGGACAGGGGGTTCGATTGAAGCTTTCTTT

size: few
length: 13
V: TRBV7-2
J: TRBJ2-7
D: TRBD2
CDR3: CATAQRESYEQYF
DNA: TGTGCCACCGCCCAGCGGGAGTCGTACGAGCAGTACTTC

size: .
length: 14
V: TRBV7-9
J: TRBJ2-7
D: TRBD1
CDR3: CASSGPGQGMVEYF
DNA: TGTGCCAGCAGTGGTCCGGGACAGGGTATGGTGGAGTACTTC

size: .
length: 19
V: TRBV28
J: TRBJ1-2
D: TRBD1
CDR3: CASEIPLGTGGKMDYGYTF
DNA: TGTGCCAGCGAGATTCCACTAGGGACAGGGGGTAAGATGGACTATGGCTACACCTTC

size: .
length: 17
V: TRBV11-2
J: TRBJ1-3
D: .
CDR3: CASTSIAGSRVGNTIYF
DNA: TGTGCCAGCACCTCGATAGCAGGCTCGCGTGTCGGAAACACCATATATTTT

size: once
length: 16
V: TRBV5-1
J: TRBJ1-3
D: TRBD1
CDR3: CASSLPTGVGGNTIYF
DNA: TGCGCCAGCAGCTTACCGACAGGGGTTGGTGGAAACACCATATATTTT

size: .
length: 15
V: TRBV6-5
J: TRBJ2-2
D: TRBD1
CDR3: CASSHTGGSTGELFF
DNA: TGTGCCAGCAGTCATACAGGGGGTAGCACCGGGGAGCTGTTTTTT

size: .
length: 11
V: TRBV12-3/TRBV12-4
J: TRBJ1-5
D: .
CDR3: CASSYFVAQHF
DNA: TGTGCCAGCAGTTATTTCGTTGCCCAGCATTTT

size: once
length: 15
V: TRBV4-3
J: TRBJ1-6
D: .
CDR3: CASSQDRTGNSPLHF
DNA: TGCGCCAGCAGCCAAGATCGGACGGGAAATTCACCCCTCCACTTT

size: .
length: 15
V: TRBV4-3
J: TRBJ1-5
D: TRBD1
CDR3: CASSQDSGGNQPQHF
DNA: TGCGCCAGCAGCCAAGATTCAGGGGGAAATCAGCCCCAGCATTTT

size: .
length: 19
V: TRBV3-1/TRBV3-2
J: TRBJ2-3
D: TRBD2
CDR3: CASSQDPDGTSGTTDTQYF
DNA: TGTGCCAGCAGCCAAGATCCGGACGGGACTAGCGGGACCACAGATACGCAGTATTTT

size: .
length: 13
V: TRBV11-3
J: TRBJ2-1
D: .
CDR3: CASSLDKGNEQFF
DNA: TGTGCCAGCAGCTTAGATAAGGGAAATGAGCAGTTCTTC

size: once
length: 12
V: TRBV12-3/TRBV12-4
J: TRBJ2-3
D: .
CDR3: CASTGFTDTQYF
DNA: TGTGCCAGTACCGGGTTCACAGATACGCAGTATTTT

size: .
length: 13
V: TRBV5-1
J: TRBJ1-2
D: .
CDR3: CASSLAGLEGYTF
DNA: TGCGCCAGCAGCTTGGCTGGACTAGAGGGTTACACCTTC

size: .
length: 16
V: TRBV6-6
J: TRBJ2-1
D: TRBD2
CDR3: CASSYWGLADHNEQFF
DNA: TGTGCCAGCAGTTACTGGGGACTAGCGGATCACAATGAGCAGTTCTTC

size: .
length: 16
V: TRBV4-2
J: TRBJ2-1
D: TRBD2
CDR3: CASSQDLGLATYEQFF
DNA: TGTGCCAGCAGCCAAGATTTGGGACTAGCAACCTATGAGCAGTTCTTC

size: .
length: 16
V: TRBV4-1
J: TRBJ2-1
D: TRBD2
CDR3: CASSLTGTSGRDEQFF
DNA: TGCGCCAGCAGCCTAACCGGGACTAGCGGGAGAGATGAGCAGTTCTTC

size: few
length: 14
V: TRBV28
J: TRBJ2-2
D: .
CDR3: CATPGRPNTGELFF
DNA: TGTGCCACCCCGGGACGGCCGAACACCGGGGAGCTGTTTTTT

size: .
length: 15
V: TRBV6-5
J: TRBJ2-6
D: .
CDR3: CASSPPGSGANVLTF
DNA: TGTGCCAGCAGCCCCCCTGGGTCTGGGGCCAACGTCCTGACTTTC

size: .
length: 14
V: TRBV7-2
J: TRBJ2-7
D: .
CDR3: CASSSRAELYEQYF
DNA: TGTGCCAGCAGCTCCCGGGCCGAATTATACGAGCAGTACTTC